This T cell receptor (beta chain) came from a study of technical replicates of blood from a handful of donors. Using immunoSEQ multiplex PCR, the repertoire was profiled, and TCRdb retains in-frame clones only, with some absent. Of tens of thousands of clones in the sample, roughly 94% were seen once. In germline, CDR1 is MNHGY, CDR2 SAAAGT. The CDR3 sequence is 13 residues long. The V gene lost 6 bases and the J gene lost 2 bases, with 10 bases spanning the gap. The sample comprised T cells isolated from PBMCs. The source is a human donor in good health. The V gene is TRBV6-8, the J gene TRBJ2-5, with a weak D call TRBD2 (7 bases). CDR3 loop: CASRRGGQETQYF. The CDR3 DNA follows: TGTGCCAGCAGGAGGGGGGGGCAAGAGACCCAGTACTTC.